These 9 T cell receptor beta chains originate from one sample sequenced in a study of human T cells and chemical hapten exposure. Time point meaning: patch test 1, 2 weeks after DPC sensitization. Treatment described: therapeutic diphenylcyclopropenone sensitization with weekly scalp DPC. TCRdb re-derived calls from the RACE reads in MiXCR, one entry per CDR3 protein. The sample includes approximately 77,000 distinct CDR3 sequences, 7.5% to 9% seen only once; the top ten take 1.5% to 1.8%. Sequenced material: whole blood, taken in connection with sensitization to the hapten diphenylcyclopropenone (DPC). The receptors here all came from a woman between 25 and 40 years old with alopecia areata. Some clones in this sample may be carry-over from other donors' samples.

This clonotype appeared many times. The chain employs TRBV20-1 and TRBJ2-3; 7 bases map to TRBD1. Germline CDR1 reads DFQATT; CDR2 reads SNEGSKA (reference sequence). V was clipped by 5 bases and J by 1 base; unmatched bases: 9. This CDR3 has 15 residues. CDR3 sequence (DNA): TGCAGTGCTGAGGGGGCTCGGATAGGCACAGATACGCAGTATTTT. It specifies CSAEGARIGTDTQYF.

The table lists this clonotype with a few counts. The chain employs TRBV5-1 and TRBJ2-7; tentative D call: TRBD1 (7 bases). Germline loops: CDR1 SGHRS, CDR2 YFSETQ. The CDR3 is made up of 16 amino acids. V gave up 3 bases and J gave up 3 bases, with 19 bases separating them. CDR3 amino acids: CASSWGDSQSYYEQYF. The CDR3 DNA is TGCGCCAGCAGCTGGGGGGACAGCCAATCCTACTACGAGCAGTACTTC.

CDR3 in DNA: TGTGCCAGCAGCGTAGGCCTAGCGGGGGTGGCTGAGCAGTTCTTC. As protein: CASSVGLAGVAEQFF. The chain is built from TRBV9 and TRBJ2-1; 10 positions agree with TRBD2. V shed 0 bases and J 9 bases; nucleotides not matched to a gene: 6. CDR1 is SGDLS, CDR2 YYNGEE, per germline. This CDR3 has 15 amino acids.

The sample holds many counts of this clonotype. The V gene is TRBV12-3 or TRBV12-4, the J gene TRBJ2-7, with D possibly being TRBD2 (7 bases). The length of the CDR3 is 15 residues. Trimming pared 7 bases from V and 2 bases from J, leaving 18 bases between. CDR3 in DNA: TGTGCCAGCAACGTCGGGGGGCTCTTAACCTACGAGCAGTACTTC. This gives the protein CASNVGGLLTYEQYF.

This clonotype has at least ten counts. V is TRBV20-1 and J is TRBJ1-1; a weak D match, TRBD1 (5 bases). The ends were cut back, 3 bases at V and 3 bases at J, with 17 bases in the middle. CDR1 and CDR2 (germline): DFQATT, SNEGSKA (reference sequence). This CDR3 has 15 amino acids. The CDR3 sequence is CSAREKRGLYTEAFF. DNA of the CDR3: TGCAGTGCTAGGGAAAAGAGGGGACTCTACACTGAAGCTTTCTTT.

Only a few counts were recorded for this clonotype. The rearrangement uses TRBV20-1 and TRBJ2-1; 8 nucleotides agree with TRBD1. Trimming at V came to 5 bases and at J to 3 bases, leaving 3 bases not matched to a gene. The germline V gene has CDR1 DFQATT and CDR2 SNEGSKA (reference sequence). This CDR3 has 13 residues. The DNA for the CDR3 is TGCAGTGCTCAGGGGGCGATCTACAATGAGCAGTTCTTC. It specifies CSAQGAIYNEQFF.

The chain has TRBV2 and TRBJ1-5; D is perhaps TRBD1 (5 bases). Trimming removed 0 bases from V and 3 bases from J, with 9 bases in between. In germline, CDR1 is SNHLY, CDR2 FYNNEI. CDR3 size: 15 residues. The CDR3 reads CASSEADIVNQPQHF. The CDR3 DNA follows: TGTGCCAGCAGTGAAGCGGACATCGTCAATCAGCCCCAGCATTTT.

The chain has TRBV3-1 and TRBJ1-6, with D tentatively TRBD1 (5 bases). CDR1 is LGHDT and CDR2 is YNNKEL in the germline V gene (reference sequence). This CDR3 has 15 residues. Trimming removed 0 bases from V and 7 bases from J, with 10 bases in between. The CDR3 sequence is CASSQDSGGNSPLHF. CDR3 nucleotides: TGTGCCAGCAGCCAAGACTCGGGGGGAAATTCACCCCTCCACTTT.

This clonotype was seen repeatedly, ten times or more. The chain recombines TRBV20-1 with TRBJ2-3, with TRBD2 matching over 11 bases. This CDR3 has 16 residues. The V and J ends lost 6 bases and 6 bases, in that order; junction bases with no gene match: 14. The germline CDR1 and CDR2 sequences are DFQATT and SNEGSKA (reference sequence). DNA for the CDR3: TGCAGTGCCCTACCCTTAGCGGGGGGGCCAGACGATACGCAGTATTTT. Residues: CSALPLAGGPDDTQYF.